This TCR beta chain was recovered during a study of T cells after posttransplantation cyclophosphamide. As for this clone: As yet, its antigen is unknown.

Study results and limitations: Skin or GI-infiltrating T cells shared few TRB sequences with blood. Recipient CMV seropositivity and CMV reactivation strongly tracked TRB clonality. Donor CD8+ memory clones often dominated recipient blood repertoires at later times.

TCRdb's table, derived via immunoSEQ multiplex PCR, lists solely in-frame clones and lacks some. The sample consists of around 2,800 clones, 70% to 90% of them appearing once. Sequencing used CD8+ T cells sorted from PBMCs. The origin of this receptor is a woman in her fifties or sixties in good health and a related stem cell transplant donor.

The CDR3 DNA reads TGTGCCAGCAGCTCCCGCGAGGAGAACACCATATATTTT. This translates into CASSSREENTIYF. The V and J genes are TRBV7-9 and TRBJ1-3; no definite D call. The CDR3 length is 13 residues. CDR1 is SEHNR and CDR2 is FQNEAQ in the germline V gene (reference sequence). Trimming left V 4 bases short and J 7 bases short, with 11 bases between.